This T cell receptor (beta chain) appears in the sequencing data of a study of cytomegalovirus exposure and HLA in healthy donors. The study, taken as a whole, reports: In vitro assays verified that a few CMV-associated chains recognized CMV antigens specifically.

An approximately 120-subject validation cohort, separate from the 666-subject first cohort, supplied the donors. The CDR3 has 14 amino acids. V shed 3 bases and J shed 2 bases, with 11 bases lying between them. The V gene's germline CDR1 is SGDLS and CDR2 YYNGEE. To note about this clone: Its antigen is unidentified.

Produced via immunoSEQ multiplex PCR; TCRdb's table is partial and in-frame only. The sample has 150,000 to 250,000 clones; about three quarters are singletons. The sequencing input was PBMCs. The rearrangement uses TRBV9 and TRBJ2-5; possibly TRBD2 for D (6 bases). The sequence derives from a woman younger than 45 in good health and CMV-seronegative. The DNA of the CDR3 is TGTGCCAGCAGCGCGGACGGGACTCAAGAGACCCAGTACTTC. Amino acids: CASSADGTQETQYF.